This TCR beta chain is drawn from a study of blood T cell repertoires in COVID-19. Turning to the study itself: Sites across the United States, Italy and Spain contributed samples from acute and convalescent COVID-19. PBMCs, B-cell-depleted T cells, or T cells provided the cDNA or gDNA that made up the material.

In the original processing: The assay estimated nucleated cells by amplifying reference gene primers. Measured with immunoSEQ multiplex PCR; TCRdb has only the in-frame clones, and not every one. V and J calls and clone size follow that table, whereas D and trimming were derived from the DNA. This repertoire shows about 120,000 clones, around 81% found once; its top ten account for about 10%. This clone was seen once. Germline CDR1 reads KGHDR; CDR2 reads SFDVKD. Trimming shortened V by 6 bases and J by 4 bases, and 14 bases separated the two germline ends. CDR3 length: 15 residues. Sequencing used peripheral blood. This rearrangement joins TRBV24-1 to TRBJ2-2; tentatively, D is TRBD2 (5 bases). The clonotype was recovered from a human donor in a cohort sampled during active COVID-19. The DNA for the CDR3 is TGTGCCACCAGTCCGAGCGGAGCCCGCACCGGGGAGCTGTTTTTT. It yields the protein CATSPSGARTGELFF.